Listed here are 17 T cell receptor beta chains from one sample, sequenced in a study of blood T cells in healthy people across ages. The authors ran a second PCR of roughly 6 to 12 cycles using a sample-barcoded 5' primer and a J-beta primer mix. TCRdb analysed the 5' RACE reads with MiXCR anew, one entry per CDR3 protein. The data show about 670,000 distinct CDR3 sequences, about 43% seen once. The source material was blood. The receptors derive from an elderly man in good health.

This clonotype was seen more than once but under ten times. V is TRBV10-1 and J is TRBJ1-2; 9 bases are a match to TRBD1. The CDR3 runs to 13 residues. The germline CDR1 and CDR2 sequences are WNHNN and SYGVQD (reference sequence). The junction had 8 bases not matched to a gene; V was cut back by 7 bases and J by 8 bases. DNA for the CDR3: TGCGCCAGCAAGGACAGGGGAACAAGGGGCTACACCTTC. Translated: CASKDRGTRGYTF.

This clonotype has just a few counts. The chain couples TRBV11-2 to TRBJ2-7; D gene uncertain. Near its end, the DNA agrees better with TRBJ2-5, so the J call may be wrong. This CDR3 has 14 amino acids. The germline gives CDR1 SGHAT, CDR2 FQNNGV. Written as DNA, the CDR3 is TGTGCCAGCAGCTCCGTGGTTCTCCCAGAGACCCAGTACTTC. Translating it yields CASSSVVLPETQYF.

The V gene is TRBV12-3 or TRBV12-4, the J gene TRBJ2-7; unclear D gene. The DNA matches TRBJ2-5 better at its end, which makes the J call doubtful. This CDR3 has 12 amino acids. CDR3 loop: CASSLESGTQYF. The DNA for the CDR3 is TGTGCCAGCAGTTTAGAGAGTGGGACCCAGTACTTC.

The J gene is TRBJ1-1, the V gene TRBV6-5, with D unclear. CDR3 length equals 13 residues. Trimming removed 5 bases at V and 2 bases at J, with 9 bases between. Looked up from germline, CDR1 is MNHEY and CDR2 is SVGAGI. In DNA form, the CDR3 reads TGTGCCAGCAGTGACGAGCTCAACACTGAAGCTTTCTTT. This gives the protein CASSDELNTEAFF.

The chain recombines TRBV21-1 with TRBJ2-7. TRBV21-1 is tagged as a pseudogene. This CDR3 spans 10 amino acids. The CDR3 DNA is TGTGCCAGCAGATTGGCAGGGCAGTACTTC. Its translation: CASRLAGQYF.

The V call is TRBV24-1, the J call TRBJ2-2; TRBD1 agrees at 10 bases. Per germline, CDR1 KGHDR and CDR2 SFDVKD. The CDR3 is 15 amino acids. V shed 9 bases and J 5 bases; nucleotides not matched to a gene: 8. CDR3 bases: TGTGCCACCGCGGGGCGGACAGGGGGAACCGGGGAGCTGTTTTTT. Translated: CATAGRTGGTGELFF.

This clonotype appeared a few times. This sequence joins TRBV4-3 and TRBJ2-7, with 11 positions matching TRBD2. The germline V gene has CDR1 LGHNA and CDR2 YSLEER. The length of the CDR3 is 15 residues. V dropped 4 bases and J dropped 5; count of bases not matched to a gene: 7. Here the CDR3 DNA reads TGCGCCAGCAGCCCCGAACTAGCGGGGGTAAACGAGCAGTACTTC. This encodes CASSPELAGVNEQYF.

This clonotype has just a few counts. The chain employs TRBV5-1 and TRBJ2-7; perhaps TRBD2 as D (6 bases). V lost 0 bases and J lost 5, with 15 bases in between. This CDR3 has 15 amino acids. Germline V gives CDR1 SGHRS, CDR2 YFSETQ. The CDR3, as DNA: TGCGCCAGCAGCTTGGGTGCGGGACCGAACCACGAGCAGTACTTC. Translating gives CASSLGAGPNHEQYF.

As to this clonotype: The junction differs from germline at one of its ends, possibly a read error. J is TRBJ2-6 and V is TRBV20-1; possible D gene TRBD1, 5 bases. This CDR3 has 15 residues. The germline gives CDR1 DFQATT, CDR2 SNEGSKA (reference sequence). CDR3 protein: CSARKASSGANVPTF. The DNA of the CDR3 is TGCAGTGCTAGGAAAGCGAGCTCTGGGGCCAACGTCCCGACTTTC.

The chain uses TRBV3-1 and TRBJ2-3, with 13 bases that match TRBD2. Losses at the gene ends were 4 bases for V and 8 bases for J; bases not matched to a gene: 6. CDR3 size: 15 residues. From germline, CDR1 is LGHDT and CDR2 YNNKEL (reference sequence). Here the CDR3 reads CASSPGLAGRGTQYF. As DNA, the CDR3 is TGTGCCAGCAGCCCGGGACTAGCGGGGAGAGGTACGCAGTATTTT.

This clonotype has more than one count but fewer than ten. The chain uses TRBV20-1 and TRBJ2-6; the D gene could be TRBD1 or TRBD2 (5 bases each). Germline loops: CDR1 DFQATT, CDR2 SNEGSKA (reference sequence). CDR3 size: 17 residues. V gave up 3 bases and J gave up 0 bases, with 15 bases separating them. This CDR3 reads CSARPLGRSSGANVLTF. Written as DNA, the CDR3 is TGCAGTGCTAGGCCTTTGGGACGGAGCTCTGGGGCCAACGTCCTGACTTTC.

The chain uses TRBV7-9 and TRBJ1-5; D ambiguous. V was pared by 1 base and J by 4 bases, with 2 bases between. Germline values: CDR1 SEHNR, CDR2 FQNEAQ (reference sequence). The CDR3 totals 12 residues. The DNA of the CDR3 is TGTGCCAGCAGCTTAGAGAATCAGCCCCAGCATTTT. Protein: CASSLENQPQHF.

This clonotype showed up just a few times. CDR3 DNA sequence: TGTGCCAGCTCACCCTACGGAGGGTACAATGACGAGTTCTTC. Translated: CASSPYGGYNDEFF. The V call is TRBV18, the J call TRBJ2-1, with TRBD2 as a possible D gene (6 bases). Germline-derived CDR1 and CDR2 are KGHSH and LQKENI. The CDR3 sequence is 14 residues long. Trimming cost V 3 bases and J 14 bases, with 20 bases left between them.

This chain links TRBV27 with TRBJ2-2; TRBD1 aligns across 9 bases. Germline loops: CDR1 MNHEY, CDR2 SMNVEV (reference sequence). J gave up 4 bases and V 5 bases, and 11 bases lay outside the gene matches. This CDR3 region has 17 residues. The CDR3: CASSPSRGTGRTGELFF. CDR3 sequence (DNA): TGTGCCAGCAGTCCATCGCGGGGGACAGGGCGCACCGGGGAGCTGTTTTTT.

This rearrangement joins TRBV5-1 to TRBJ1-4; 9 bases are shared with TRBD1. Germline V gene sequence: CDR1 SGHRS, CDR2 YFSETQ. This CDR3 comprises 14 residues. The trim removed 4 bases at V and 8 bases at J, leaving 6 bases unmatched. The CDR3 DNA is TGCGCCAGCAGCGTACAGGGGGCAGAGGAAAAACTGTTTTTT. It codes for CASSVQGAEEKLFF.

V gene TRBV10-3 combines with J gene TRBJ2-1; 7 bases align to TRBD2. The DNA matches TRBJ2-7 better at its end, which makes the J call doubtful. The CDR3 is 18 amino acids. CDR1 ENHRY and CDR2 SYGVKD come from the germline V gene. As DNA, the CDR3 is TGTGCCATCAGTGAGTCGTTATCGCGGGGGAGCGCCTACAATGAGCAGTACTTC. Translation gives CAISESLSRGSAYNEQYF.

Remarks on this clonotype: The junction and the germline gene differ at one end; a read error may be behind it. The V and J genes are TRBV13 and TRBJ2-1; D uncertain. This CDR3 spans 11 amino acids. Germline CDR1 and CDR2: PRHDT and FYEKMQ (reference sequence). The CDR3 protein is CDSSSRGEQFF. The CDR3 DNA sequence: TGTGACAGCAGCTCCCGTGGTGAGCAGTTCTTC.